The rows below give T cell receptor beta chains drawn from one sample of a study of patients and donors after allogeneic stem cell transplantation. TCRdb independently ran MiXCR on the RT-PCR reads; one entry per CDR3 protein. The data show about 230,000 distinct CDR3 sequences, with roughly 14% seen just once and around 10% held by the top ten. The source material was blood, either unsorted or a sorted T cell fraction (not recorded which). Receptors originate from a human donor who was either an allogeneic HSCT recipient or a stem cell or donor lymphocyte infusion donor (not recorded which). It is not recorded whose cells these are; they may come from a transplant donor. Both conserved end residues are trimmed from each CDR3. Each record gives: V gene, CDR3 protein.

v_call: TRBV6-6; cdr3_aa: ASSYDGPTEQY
v_call: TRBV19; cdr3_aa: ASKYYNEQF
v_call: TRBV30; cdr3_aa: AWSDTYNEQF
v_call: TRBV4-1; cdr3_aa: ASSQDWAGANYGYT
v_call: TRBV20-1; cdr3_aa: SAPRAGTGELF
v_call: TRBV11-1; cdr3_aa: ASSLEPPGREQF
v_call: TRBV4-2; cdr3_aa: ASSQANHRSSEAF
v_call: TRBV20-1; cdr3_aa: SALLAGVRSSYNEQF
v_call: TRBV6-1; cdr3_aa: ASSAQGAYEQY
v_call: TRBV20-1; cdr3_aa: CASGGTLQETQY
v_call: TRBV7-3; cdr3_aa: ASSALGTQY
v_call: TRBV19; cdr3_aa: ASRPQGERTDTQY
v_call: TRBV5-1; cdr3_aa: ASSLNSGDGEKLF
v_call: TRBV5-5; cdr3_aa: ARFNEQF
v_call: TRBV6-1; cdr3_aa: ASRYRGRDFGYT
v_call: TRBV27; cdr3_aa: ASSSPPRGVNTEAF
v_call: TRBV7-6; cdr3_aa: ASSLFPAVAAAGTEAF
v_call: TRBV20-1; cdr3_aa: SASRTGVMNTEAF
v_call: TRBV20-1; cdr3_aa: SAKPGTGGTEAF
v_call: TRBV20-1; cdr3_aa: SARRDFQETQY
v_call: TRBV7-8; cdr3_aa: ASSSRAGGEGYT
v_call: TRBV7-9; cdr3_aa: ASSSSNGGVYEQY
v_call: TRBV6-2/TRBV6-3; cdr3_aa: ASSYPSSTVRYGYT
v_call: TRBV11-2; cdr3_aa: ATNRNSHYNEQF
v_call: TRBV27; cdr3_aa: ASSPRGTGWSLSYEQY
v_call: TRBV5-1; cdr3_aa: ASSDRAGAGELF
v_call: TRBV5-6; cdr3_aa: ASSLVPGLAGELF
v_call: TRBV6-5; cdr3_aa: ASSYSMAGKETQY
v_call: TRBV4-3; cdr3_aa: ASSSGQGEYGYT
v_call: TRBV28; cdr3_aa: ASSLQLAGGYEQY
v_call: TRBV6-1; cdr3_aa: ASSELFQETQY
v_call: TRBV6-1; cdr3_aa: ASRYRGRDTEAF
v_call: TRBV4-1; cdr3_aa: ASSQELEGQGTGEQY
v_call: TRBV11-2; cdr3_aa: ASSQRLAGVNEQF
v_call: TRBV14; cdr3_aa: ASSRTSGQETQY
v_call: TRBV30; cdr3_aa: AWSRAASGADTQY
v_call: TRBV29-1; cdr3_aa: SVQDRVRIQQY
v_call: TRBV5-1; cdr3_aa: ASGNPGETQY
v_call: TRBV12-3/TRBV12-4; cdr3_aa: ASSFGRINQPQH
v_call: TRBV20-1; cdr3_aa: SARDMRASYEQY
v_call: TRBV12-3/TRBV12-4; cdr3_aa: ASSQKGFGANVLT
v_call: TRBV20-1; cdr3_aa: SARGDPGPHNSPLH
v_call: TRBV4-3; cdr3_aa: ASSQDGGADTQY
v_call: TRBV20-1; cdr3_aa: SARDPAGGLYEQY
v_call: TRBV19; cdr3_aa: ASSIPSGRSKYGYT
v_call: TRBV4-3; cdr3_aa: ASSQARGGFSSYEQY
v_call: TRBV28; cdr3_aa: ASSLNPGIYEQY
v_call: TRBV11-2; cdr3_aa: ASSLGWRADTQY
v_call: TRBV3-1; cdr3_aa: ASSQVAAARGSYEQY
v_call: TRBV30; cdr3_aa: AWSVPTSGRTDTQY